A selection of T cell receptor beta chains follows, all from one sample in a study of blood T cell repertoires in COVID-19. Using immunoSEQ multiplex PCR, the repertoire was profiled, and TCRdb retains in-frame clones only, with some absent. Among 250,000 to 350,000 clones, roughly 88% were seen once, and the ten largest hold 1%. What was sequenced was PBMCs or T cells enriched from blood (not recorded which). The receptor set was obtained from a woman younger than 45 who had recovered from COVID-19. Both conserved end residues are part of each CDR3. The order of the fields is V gene, clone size, J gene, D gene, CDR3 DNA, CDR3 protein. D genes are given only for firm matches. A clone size is listed for some rows: how often the clone was seen (once, few, many), or a class if it is expanded.

TRBV6-4,-,TRBJ2-1,TRBD2,TGTGCCAGCAGTGACTCCCGGGGTAGCGGGGGGTCGAGCTCCTACAATGAGCAGTTCTTC,CASSDSRGSGGSSSYNEQFF
TRBV27,-,TRBJ1-2,-,TGTGCCAGCGGCCCTACCGGGGGCTACACCTTC,CASGPTGGYTF
TRBV10-3,-,TRBJ2-6,-,TGTGCCATCAGCGACTTACAGGACTCTGGGGCCAACGTCCTGACTTTC,CAISDLQDSGANVLTF
TRBV18,-,TRBJ1-1,-,TGTGCCAGCTCACAACAAGAGCGGGGTGAAGCTTTCTTT,CASSQQERGEAFF
TRBV24-1,-,TRBJ1-1,TRBD1,TGTGCCACCAGTCCAGGACAGGGCGGGAACACTGAAGCTTTCTTT,CATSPGQGGNTEAFF
TRBV27,few,TRBJ1-3,-,TGTGCCAGCAGCAAAGGACAGTTCAGCTCTGGAAACACCATATATTTT,CASSKGQFSSGNTIYF
TRBV19,once,TRBJ2-5,-,TGTGCCAGTAGTAATATAAAGACCCAGTACTTC,CASSNIKTQYF
TRBV5-1,-,TRBJ1-2,TRBD1,TGCGCCAGCAGCGCCGGACAGGGCCTTGGCTACACCTTC,CASSAGQGLGYTF
TRBV9,-,TRBJ2-5,TRBD2,TGTGCCAGCAGCGTGACTAGCGGGAGTTTCGAGACCCAGTACTTC,CASSVTSGSFETQYF
TRBV4-3,-,TRBJ2-2,TRBD1,TGCGCCAGCAGCCAGACAGGGAGTCTCACCGGGGAGCTGTTTTTT,CASSQTGSLTGELFF
TRBV7-8,few,TRBJ2-3,TRBD2,TGTGCCAGCAGCTTAGGGACGCGGGGGTTCACAGATACGCAGTATTTT,CASSLGTRGFTDTQYF
TRBV7-9,-,TRBJ2-7,-,TGTGCCAGCAGCTTAGGGGACATCCAGCTCACCGAGCAGTACTTC,CASSLGDIQLTEQYF
TRBV9,-,TRBJ1-2,TRBD1,TGTGCCAGCAGCGTAGAGGACAGGGCTGGCTACACCTTC,CASSVEDRAGYTF
TRBV19,-,TRBJ1-5,-,TGTGCCAGTATCAAAGGCACAGGACGGGGCAATCAGCCCCAGCATTTT,CASIKGTGRGNQPQHF
TRBV4-3,-,TRBJ1-2,TRBD1,TGCGCCAGCAGCCACAACCGACAGGGTGGAAACTATGGCTACACCTTC,CASSHNRQGGNYGYTF
TRBV3-1/TRBV3-2,-,TRBJ1-1,-,TGTGCCAGCAGCCCGACGCAGGGTGACACTGAAGCTTTCTTT,CASSPTQGDTEAFF
TRBV11-2,-,TRBJ2-3,TRBD2,TGTGCCAGCAGCAAGTCACCCCCAGCGGGGGGGTTCACAGATACGCAGTATTTT,CASSKSPPAGGFTDTQYF
TRBV4-1,-,TRBJ1-4,TRBD1,TGCGCCAGCAGCCAAGCGGACAGGGCTTCAGTTCTGGCGGAAAAACTGTTTTTT,CASSQADRASVLAEKLFF
TRBV27,-,TRBJ2-7,-,TGTGCCAGCAGTTTACGAGAGGACCTCGGGGGCGAGCAGTACTTC,CASSLREDLGGEQYF
TRBV18,-,TRBJ2-1,TRBD2,TGTGCCAGCTCACGCGGTAGCGGGAAGAGCTCCTACAATGAGCAGTTCTTC,CASSRGSGKSSYNEQFF
TRBV3-1/TRBV3-2,-,TRBJ2-7,-,TGTGCCAGCAGCCAAGTCGGCCCGGGTTACGAGCAGTACTTC,CASSQVGPGYEQYF
TRBV28,few,TRBJ1-5,-,TGTGCCAGCAGTCCCCCGACAGCTACCAATCAGCCCCAGCATTTT,CASSPPTATNQPQHF
TRBV11-3,-,TRBJ2-2,-,TGTGCCAGCAGCCCTGGACTGGTCGGGGAGCTGTTTTTT,CASSPGLVGELFF
TRBV13,-,TRBJ2-1,TRBD1,TGTGCCAGCAGCTTAGGGACAGGGGGCCCTTACAATGAGCAGTTCTTC,CASSLGTGGPYNEQFF
TRBV5-1,-,TRBJ2-7,-,TGCGCCAGCAGCCCGACTTCAGGGCGCGAGCAGTACTTC,CASSPTSGREQYF
TRBV27,-,TRBJ2-7,TRBD1,TGTGCCAGCAGTTATACACCTCCGGGACAGGGTTTCTTGCCCTACGAGCAGTACTTC,CASSYTPPGQGFLPYEQYF
TRBV19,-,TRBJ1-1,TRBD1,TGTGCCAGTACCGGACAGGGGTTGTGGCCTGAAGCTTTCTTT,CASTGQGLWPEAFF